This is a list of T cell receptor beta chains from one sample in a study of T cell responses to AZD1222 COVID-19 vaccine. Some clones are missing from TCRdb's copy, which holds only in-frame ones; the method was immunoSEQ multiplex PCR. This sample has 89,000 or so clones; more than 85% occur once, and the top ten carry approximately 30%. The source material was peripheral blood, sampled 28 days after the second AZD1222 dose. The origin of the receptors is an adult who received the AZD1222 COVID-19 vaccine. Each CDR3 is given with its conserved first and last residue. D genes are given only for firm matches. Not every row has a clone size; where given, it reads once, few, many or a size class.

v_call: TRBV19; j_call: TRBJ2-4; clone_size: once; cdr3_length: 12; d_call: .; cdr3_nt: TGTGCCGCCAGCGGACAGAAAAACATTCAGTACTTC; cdr3_aa: CAASGQKNIQYF
v_call: TRBV14; j_call: TRBJ1-2; clone_size: .; cdr3_length: 13; d_call: .; cdr3_nt: TGTGCCAGCAGCCTAAAGGGGTTCTATGGCTACACCTTC; cdr3_aa: CASSLKGFYGYTF
v_call: TRBV11-3; j_call: TRBJ2-3; clone_size: .; cdr3_length: 13; d_call: .; cdr3_nt: TGTGCCAGCAGCTTCGGACCGACCAATACGCAGTATTTT; cdr3_aa: CASSFGPTNTQYF
v_call: TRBV24-1; j_call: TRBJ2-1; clone_size: .; cdr3_length: 17; d_call: TRBD2; cdr3_nt: TGTGCCACCAGCGGGCGGGAGGGTTCTATCTCCTACAATGAGCAGTTCTTC; cdr3_aa: CATSGREGSISYNEQFF
v_call: TRBV7-9; j_call: TRBJ2-7; clone_size: .; cdr3_length: 14; d_call: .; cdr3_nt: TGTGCCAGCAGCTTAGCGACGGAACCCTACGAGCAGTACTTC; cdr3_aa: CASSLATEPYEQYF
v_call: TRBV5-4; j_call: TRBJ2-3; clone_size: .; cdr3_length: 16; d_call: .; cdr3_nt: TGTGCCAGCAGCTCCCGGTTGGGGGGGCTCTTAGATACGCAGTATTTT; cdr3_aa: CASSSRLGGLLDTQYF
v_call: TRBV3-1/TRBV3-2; j_call: TRBJ2-3; clone_size: .; cdr3_length: 15; d_call: TRBD2; cdr3_nt: TGTGCCAGCAGCCAGCGGGAGGATTTCACAGATACGCAGTATTTT; cdr3_aa: CASSQREDFTDTQYF
v_call: TRBV11-3; j_call: TRBJ1-1; clone_size: .; cdr3_length: 14; d_call: .; cdr3_nt: TGTGCCAGCAGCCCCCTGGGGGGAGGCACTGAAGCTTTCTTT; cdr3_aa: CASSPLGGGTEAFF
v_call: TRBV7-3; j_call: TRBJ2-2; clone_size: .; cdr3_length: 17; d_call: TRBD1; cdr3_nt: TGTGCCAGCAGCGTACTCGACAGGGATGGGAACACCGGGGAGCTGTTTTTT; cdr3_aa: CASSVLDRDGNTGELFF
v_call: TRBV10-2; j_call: TRBJ1-3; clone_size: .; cdr3_length: 16; d_call: TRBD1; cdr3_nt: TGCGCCAGCAGTGACCGTGACAGGGGCTCTGGAAACACCATATATTTT; cdr3_aa: CASSDRDRGSGNTIYF
v_call: TRBV5-1; j_call: TRBJ1-1; clone_size: .; cdr3_length: 15; d_call: .; cdr3_nt: TGCGCCAGCAGCTTGGTTCCGGGGGCGGACACTGAAGCTTTCTTT; cdr3_aa: CASSLVPGADTEAFF
v_call: TRBV4-1; j_call: TRBJ1-1; clone_size: .; cdr3_length: 17; d_call: TRBD1; cdr3_nt: TGCGCCAGCAGCCAAGGAGGGACAGGGGCGCTGAACACTGAAGCTTTCTTT; cdr3_aa: CASSQGGTGALNTEAFF
v_call: TRBV12-3/TRBV12-4; j_call: TRBJ1-2; clone_size: .; cdr3_length: 13; d_call: .; cdr3_nt: TGTGCCAGCAGTACTGCAGGCTCCTCTGGCTACACCTTC; cdr3_aa: CASSTAGSSGYTF
v_call: TRBV18; j_call: TRBJ1-1; clone_size: .; cdr3_length: 17; d_call: TRBD1; cdr3_nt: TGTGCCAGCTCTCTTGACAGGGGCTATAGGAGGATCCCTGAAGCTTTCTTT; cdr3_aa: CASSLDRGYRRIPEAFF
v_call: TRBV10-3; j_call: TRBJ1-1; clone_size: .; cdr3_length: 14; d_call: .; cdr3_nt: TGTGCCATCACACGGGAGGCAACGAACACTGAAGCTTTCTTT; cdr3_aa: CAITREATNTEAFF
v_call: TRBV2; j_call: TRBJ2-7; clone_size: .; cdr3_length: 12; d_call: .; cdr3_nt: TGTGCCAGCAGTCCTACAGCCTACGAGCAGTACTTC; cdr3_aa: CASSPTAYEQYF
v_call: TRBV6-5; j_call: TRBJ2-7; clone_size: .; cdr3_length: 13; d_call: TRBD1; cdr3_nt: TGTGCCAGCAGTCCGGGACAGTCCTACGAGCAGTACTTC; cdr3_aa: CASSPGQSYEQYF
v_call: TRBV28; j_call: TRBJ2-7; clone_size: once; cdr3_length: 15; d_call: TRBD2; cdr3_nt: TGTGCCAGCACCATTCCGGGAGGTCGGTCCTACGAGCAGTACTTC; cdr3_aa: CASTIPGGRSYEQYF
v_call: TRBV19; j_call: TRBJ2-7; clone_size: .; cdr3_length: 16; d_call: TRBD2; cdr3_nt: TGTGCCAGTAGTATCGGTGCGGGAGGCTCGTCCTACGAGCAGTACTTC; cdr3_aa: CASSIGAGGSSYEQYF
v_call: TRBV24-1; j_call: TRBJ2-5; clone_size: .; cdr3_length: 15; d_call: .; cdr3_nt: TGTGCCACCAGTGACCCAGACAGGGGAGGGGGGACCCAGTACTTC; cdr3_aa: CATSDPDRGGGTQYF
v_call: TRBV10-3; j_call: TRBJ2-1; clone_size: .; cdr3_length: 18; d_call: TRBD2; cdr3_nt: TGTGCCATCAGTGTTCACCAGCCTTTAGCGGGAACAGACAATGAGCAGTTCTTC; cdr3_aa: CAISVHQPLAGTDNEQFF
v_call: TRBV7-2; j_call: TRBJ1-6; clone_size: .; cdr3_length: 14; d_call: .; cdr3_nt: TGTGCCAGCAGCTTAACCGGGACAACCAGGCCCCTCCACTTT; cdr3_aa: CASSLTGTTRPLHF
v_call: TRBV27; j_call: TRBJ2-1; clone_size: .; cdr3_length: 15; d_call: .; cdr3_nt: TGTGCCAGCAGGACCCCGGCGACTGCCTACAATGAGCAGTTCTTC; cdr3_aa: CASRTPATAYNEQFF
v_call: TRBV5-1; j_call: TRBJ2-7; clone_size: .; cdr3_length: 14; d_call: TRBD1; cdr3_nt: TGCGCCAGCAGCCAGGGACAGGGGACAAACGAGCAGTACTTC; cdr3_aa: CASSQGQGTNEQYF
v_call: TRBV6-6; j_call: TRBJ2-7; clone_size: .; cdr3_length: 15; d_call: TRBD2; cdr3_nt: TGTGCCAGCAGCCCGAGAGTGGGGGGGACCTACGAGCAGTACTTC; cdr3_aa: CASSPRVGGTYEQYF
v_call: TRBV5-6; j_call: TRBJ2-1; clone_size: .; cdr3_length: 16; d_call: .; cdr3_nt: TGTGCCAGCAGCTTGTTGCGGGACACTATTGCGGATGAGCAGTTCTTC; cdr3_aa: CASSLLRDTIADEQFF
v_call: TRBV11-2; j_call: TRBJ2-7; clone_size: .; cdr3_length: 12; d_call: .; cdr3_nt: TGTGCCAGCAGCTCGGACCTTTACGAGCAGTACTTC; cdr3_aa: CASSSDLYEQYF
v_call: TRBV28; j_call: TRBJ1-4; clone_size: .; cdr3_length: 17; d_call: TRBD1; cdr3_nt: TGTGCCAGCAGCCACGGACAGGGAGTGGCAACTAATGAAAAACTGTTTTTT; cdr3_aa: CASSHGQGVATNEKLFF
v_call: TRBV2; j_call: TRBJ1-6; clone_size: once; cdr3_length: 15; d_call: TRBD1; cdr3_nt: TGTGCCAGCACGCCCCGGGACAGGGAGTATTCACCCCTCCACTTT; cdr3_aa: CASTPRDREYSPLHF
v_call: TRBV5-6; j_call: TRBJ1-1; clone_size: .; cdr3_length: 14; d_call: .; cdr3_nt: TGTGCCAGCAGCTTGGCAGGGCGGAACACTGAAGCTTTCTTT; cdr3_aa: CASSLAGRNTEAFF
v_call: TRBV11-3; j_call: TRBJ2-2; clone_size: .; cdr3_length: 16; d_call: .; cdr3_nt: TGTGCCAGCAGCTTCCTACCTCCCTCGGGGACCGGGGAGCTGTTTTTT; cdr3_aa: CASSFLPPSGTGELFF
v_call: TRBV4-3; j_call: TRBJ1-5; clone_size: .; cdr3_length: 17; d_call: TRBD1; cdr3_nt: TGCGCCAGCAGCCCCGCCCCGGGGACAGGGGTCAATCAGCCCCAGCATTTT; cdr3_aa: CASSPAPGTGVNQPQHF
v_call: TRBV5-4; j_call: TRBJ1-2; clone_size: .; cdr3_length: 13; d_call: .; cdr3_nt: TGTGCCAGCAGCTTGGTTTCGGGGGCAGACTACACCTTC; cdr3_aa: CASSLVSGADYTF